The source of this TCR beta chain is a study of blood T cells in healthy people across ages. Combining a sample-barcoded 5' primer with a J-beta primer mix, a second PCR ran for roughly 7 to 11 cycles. TCRdb redid the calling of the 5' RACE reads with MiXCR, one entry per CDR3 protein. The data contain 650,000 to 1,000,000 distinct CDR3 sequences, around 34% of them singletons. Per the germline V gene, CDR1 is DFQATT and CDR2 is SNEGSKA (reference sequence). Trimming took 4 bases from V and 2 from J; bases not matched to a gene: 8. This CDR3 spans 14 amino acids. Broader study findings: Possibly, changes in expanded clonotypes were confounded because donor CMV status was unknown. Estimates of total diversity, which came from one million sequenced T cells, were considered to be underestimates.

Remarks on this clonotype: Its antigen is unidentified.

This sequence joins TRBV20-1 and TRBJ2-7, with 7 bases identical to TRBD1. The sequence was collected from a man aged 18 to 35 in good health. The sample comprised blood. The CDR3 nucleotides are TGCAGTGCTACATCAACAGGGGATCCCTACGAGCAGTACTTC. Encoded protein: CSATSTGDPYEQYF.